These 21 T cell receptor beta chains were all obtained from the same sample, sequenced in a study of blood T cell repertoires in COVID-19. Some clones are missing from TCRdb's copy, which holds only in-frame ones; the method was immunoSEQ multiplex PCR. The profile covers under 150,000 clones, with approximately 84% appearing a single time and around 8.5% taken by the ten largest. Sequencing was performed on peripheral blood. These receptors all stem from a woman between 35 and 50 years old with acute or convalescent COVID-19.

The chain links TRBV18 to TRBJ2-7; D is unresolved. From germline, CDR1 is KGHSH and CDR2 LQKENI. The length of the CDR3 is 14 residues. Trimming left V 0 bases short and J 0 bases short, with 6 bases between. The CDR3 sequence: CASSPPSSSYEQYF. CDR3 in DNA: TGTGCCAGCTCACCACCGTCGAGCTCCTACGAGCAGTACTTC. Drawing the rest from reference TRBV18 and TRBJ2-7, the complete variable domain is NAGVMQNPRHLVRRRGQEARLRCSPMKGHSHVYWYRQLPEEGLKFMVYLQKENIIDESGMPKERFSAEFPKEGPSILRIQQVVRGDSAAYFCASSPPSSSYEQYFGPGTRLTVT.

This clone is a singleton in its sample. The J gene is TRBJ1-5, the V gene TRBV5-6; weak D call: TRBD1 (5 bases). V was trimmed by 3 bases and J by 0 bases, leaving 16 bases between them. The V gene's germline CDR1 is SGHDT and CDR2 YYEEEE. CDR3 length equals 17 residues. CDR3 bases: TGTGCCAGCAGCTCCCGACAGCTAAAATATAGCAATCAGCCCCAGCATTTT. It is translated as CASSSRQLKYSNQPQHF.

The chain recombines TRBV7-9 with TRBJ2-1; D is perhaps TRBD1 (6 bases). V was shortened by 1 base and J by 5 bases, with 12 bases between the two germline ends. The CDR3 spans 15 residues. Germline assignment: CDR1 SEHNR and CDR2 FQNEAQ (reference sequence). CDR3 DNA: TGTGCCAGCAGCTTAGACGGACAGATAAACAATGAGCAGTTCTTC. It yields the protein CASSLDGQINNEQFF.

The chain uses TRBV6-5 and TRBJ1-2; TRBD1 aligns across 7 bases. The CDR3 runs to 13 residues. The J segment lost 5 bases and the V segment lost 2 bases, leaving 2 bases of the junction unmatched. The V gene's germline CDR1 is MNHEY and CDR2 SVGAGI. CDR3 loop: CASSYQGDYGYTF. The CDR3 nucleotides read TGTGCCAGCAGTTACCAGGGGGATTATGGCTACACCTTC.

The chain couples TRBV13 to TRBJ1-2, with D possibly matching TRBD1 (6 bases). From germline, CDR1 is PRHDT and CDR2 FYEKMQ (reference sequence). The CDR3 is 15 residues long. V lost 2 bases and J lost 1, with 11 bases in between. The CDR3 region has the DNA TGTGCCAGCAGCTTAAGGACAGATCTTAACTATGGCTACACCTTC. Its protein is CASSLRTDLNYGYTF.

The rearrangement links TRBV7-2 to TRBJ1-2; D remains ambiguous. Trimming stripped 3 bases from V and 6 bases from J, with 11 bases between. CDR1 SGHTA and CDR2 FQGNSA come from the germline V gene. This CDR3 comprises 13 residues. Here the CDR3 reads CASSLGGQNGYTF. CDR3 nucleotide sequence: TGTGCCAGCAGCTTGGGCGGGCAGAATGGCTACACCTTC.

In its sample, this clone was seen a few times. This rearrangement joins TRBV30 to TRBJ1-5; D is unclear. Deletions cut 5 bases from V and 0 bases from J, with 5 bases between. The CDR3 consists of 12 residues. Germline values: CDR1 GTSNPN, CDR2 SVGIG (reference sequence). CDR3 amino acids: CAWGYSNQPQHF. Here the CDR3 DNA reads TGTGCCTGGGGTTATAGCAATCAGCCCCAGCATTTT. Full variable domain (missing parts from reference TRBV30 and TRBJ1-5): SQTIHQWPATLVQPVGSPLSLECTVEGTSNPNLYWYRQAAGRGLQLLFYSVGIGQISSEVPQNLSASRPQDRQFILSSKKLLLSDSGFYLCAWGYSNQPQHFGDGTRLSIL.

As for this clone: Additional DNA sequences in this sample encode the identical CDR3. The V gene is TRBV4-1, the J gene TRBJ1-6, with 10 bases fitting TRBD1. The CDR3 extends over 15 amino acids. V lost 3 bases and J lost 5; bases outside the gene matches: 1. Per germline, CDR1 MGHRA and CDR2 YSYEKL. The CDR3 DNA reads TGCGCCAGCAGCCAGGGACAGGGGCATAATTCACCCCTCCACTTT. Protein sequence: CASSQGQGHNSPLHF.

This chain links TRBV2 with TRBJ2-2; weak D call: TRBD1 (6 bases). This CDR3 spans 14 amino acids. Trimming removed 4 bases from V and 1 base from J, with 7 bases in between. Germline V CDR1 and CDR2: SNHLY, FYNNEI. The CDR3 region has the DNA TGTGCCAGCAGTGCGACAGGGAACACCGGGGAGCTGTTTTTT. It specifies CASSATGNTGELFF.

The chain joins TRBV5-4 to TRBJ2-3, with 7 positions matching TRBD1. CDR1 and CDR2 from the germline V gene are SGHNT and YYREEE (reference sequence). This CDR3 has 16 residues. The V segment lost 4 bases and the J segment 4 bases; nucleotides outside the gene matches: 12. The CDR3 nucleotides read TGTGCCAGCAGCCCCAACCCGACAGGGAACGCAGATACGCAGTATTTT. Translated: CASSPNPTGNADTQYF.

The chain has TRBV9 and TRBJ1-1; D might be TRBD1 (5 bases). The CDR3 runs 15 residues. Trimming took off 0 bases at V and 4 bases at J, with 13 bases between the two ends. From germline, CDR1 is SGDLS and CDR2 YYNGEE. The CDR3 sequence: CASSVGWGEGTEAFF. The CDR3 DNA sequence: TGTGCCAGCAGCGTAGGATGGGGGGAAGGCACTGAAGCTTTCTTT.

The CDR3 bases are TGCAGCGTTGCCACCCGAGGAGGCACTGAAGCTTTCTTT. It translates to CSVATRGGTEAFF. The chain carries TRBV29-1 and TRBJ1-1; no clear D. The CDR3 loop spans 13 amino acids. Germline V gene lookup returns CDR1 SQVTM and CDR2 ANQGSEA. Trimming pared 4 bases from V and 4 bases from J, leaving 13 bases between. The full variable domain, its missing parts supplied by reference TRBV29-1 and TRBJ1-1, is SAVISQKPSRDICQRGTSLTIQCQVDSQVTMMFWYRQQPGQSLTLIATANQGSEATYESGFVIDKFPISRPNLTFSTLTVSNMSPEDSSIYLCSVATRGGTEAFFGQGTRLTVV.

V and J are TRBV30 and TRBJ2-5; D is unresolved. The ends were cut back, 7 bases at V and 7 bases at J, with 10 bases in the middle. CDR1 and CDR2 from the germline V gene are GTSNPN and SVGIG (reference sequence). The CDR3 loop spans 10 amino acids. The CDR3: CASGSGTQYF. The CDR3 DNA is TGTGCCTCGGGCTCAGGGACCCAGTACTTC.

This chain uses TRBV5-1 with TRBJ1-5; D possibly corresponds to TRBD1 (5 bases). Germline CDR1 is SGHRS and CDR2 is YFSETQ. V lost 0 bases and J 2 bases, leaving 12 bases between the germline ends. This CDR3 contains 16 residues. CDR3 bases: TGCGCCAGCAGCTTGGGGGGCGGTGGGGGCAATCAGCCCCAGCATTTT. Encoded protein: CASSLGGGGGNQPQHF.

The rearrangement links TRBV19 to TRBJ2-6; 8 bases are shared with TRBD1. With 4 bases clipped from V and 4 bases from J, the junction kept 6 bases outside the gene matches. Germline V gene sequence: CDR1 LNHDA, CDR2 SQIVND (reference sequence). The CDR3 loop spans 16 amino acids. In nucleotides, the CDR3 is TGTGCCAGTAGTACGGGACAGGCTGCCGGGGCCAACGTCCTGACTTTC. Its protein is CASSTGQAAGANVLTF. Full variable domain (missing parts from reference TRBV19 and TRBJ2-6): DGGITQSPKYLFRKEGQNVTLSCEQNLNHDAMYWYRQDPGQGLRLIYYSQIVNDFQKGDIAEGYSVSREKKESFPLTVTSAQKNPTAFYLCASSTGQAAGANVLTFGAGSRLTVL.

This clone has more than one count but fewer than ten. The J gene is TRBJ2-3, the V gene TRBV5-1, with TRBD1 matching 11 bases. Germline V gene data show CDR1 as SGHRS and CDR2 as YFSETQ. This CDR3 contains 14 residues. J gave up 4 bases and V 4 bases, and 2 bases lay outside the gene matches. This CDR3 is CASSRTGGPDTQYF. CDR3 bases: TGCGCCAGCAGCCGGACAGGGGGCCCAGATACGCAGTATTTT. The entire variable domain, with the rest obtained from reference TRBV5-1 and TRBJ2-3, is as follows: KAGVTQTPRYLIKTRGQQVTLSCSPISGHRSVSWYQQTPGQGLQFLFEYFSETQRNKGNFPGRFSGRQFSNSRSEMNVSTLELGDSALYLCASSRTGGPDTQYFGPGTRLTVL.

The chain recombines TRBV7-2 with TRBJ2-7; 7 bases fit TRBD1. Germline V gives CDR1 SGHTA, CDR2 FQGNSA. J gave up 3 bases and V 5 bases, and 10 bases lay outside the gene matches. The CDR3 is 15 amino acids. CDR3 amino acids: CASSAEGQNIYEQYF. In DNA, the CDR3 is TGTGCCAGCAGCGCCGAGGGACAGAATATCTACGAGCAGTACTTC.

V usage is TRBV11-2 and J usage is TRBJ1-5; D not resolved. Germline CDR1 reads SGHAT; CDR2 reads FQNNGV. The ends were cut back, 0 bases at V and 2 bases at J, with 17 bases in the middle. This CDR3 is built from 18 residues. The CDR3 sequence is CASSLDPRLRWGNQPQHF. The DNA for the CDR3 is TGTGCCAGCAGCTTAGACCCCAGACTCAGATGGGGCAATCAGCCCCAGCATTTT.

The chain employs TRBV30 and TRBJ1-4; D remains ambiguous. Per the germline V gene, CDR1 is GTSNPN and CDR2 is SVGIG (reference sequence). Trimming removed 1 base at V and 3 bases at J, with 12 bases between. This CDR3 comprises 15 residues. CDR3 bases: TGTGCCTGGAGTGCGAGGGATTTTGCTAATGAAAAACTGTTTTTT. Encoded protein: CAWSARDFANEKLFF.

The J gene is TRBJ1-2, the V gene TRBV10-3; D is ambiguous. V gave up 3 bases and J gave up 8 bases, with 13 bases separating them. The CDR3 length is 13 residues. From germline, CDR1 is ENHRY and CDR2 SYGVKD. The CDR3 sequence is CAISERGVGGYTF. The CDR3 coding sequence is TGTGCCATCAGTGAACGAGGCGTAGGAGGCTACACCTTC.

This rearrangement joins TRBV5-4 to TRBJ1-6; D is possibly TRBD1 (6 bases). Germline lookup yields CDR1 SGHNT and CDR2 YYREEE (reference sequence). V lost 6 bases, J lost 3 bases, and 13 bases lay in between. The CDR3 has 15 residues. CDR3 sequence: CASTSYRDYNSPLHF. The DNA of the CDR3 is TGTGCCAGCACCTCCTACAGGGACTATAATTCACCCCTCCACTTT.